A single TCR beta chain is shown here with its context. Its antigen is still unknown. At one end the junction does not follow the germline gene, possibly because of a read error. The CDR3 length is 14 residues. Germline loops: CDR1 SGHTA, CDR2 FQGNSA. This sample is drawn from a study of blood T cells in healthy people across ages. Study-level findings and limits: Roughly linearly, TCR beta diversity per million T cells fell as age increased. There were more naive CD4+ cells and higher diversity in long-lived donors than in aged donors.

The use of a sample-barcoded 5' primer and a J-beta primer mix characterized a second PCR of 7 to 11 cycles. TCRdb recomputed calls from the 5' RACE reads with MiXCR, one row per CDR3 protein. The sample yields hundreds of thousands of distinct CDR3 sequences, 49% seen once. The receptor was isolated from a woman in her sixties or seventies in good health. The V and J genes are TRBV7-2 and TRBJ2-4, with 10 bases aligning to TRBD1. The DNA end is more similar to TRBJ2-7, so the J call may be wrong. The sequenced material came from blood. The CDR3 nucleotides are TGTGCCTGCAGCTTGGACAGGGGGTCAGGCGAGCAGTACTTC. Translating gives CACSLDRGSGEQYF.